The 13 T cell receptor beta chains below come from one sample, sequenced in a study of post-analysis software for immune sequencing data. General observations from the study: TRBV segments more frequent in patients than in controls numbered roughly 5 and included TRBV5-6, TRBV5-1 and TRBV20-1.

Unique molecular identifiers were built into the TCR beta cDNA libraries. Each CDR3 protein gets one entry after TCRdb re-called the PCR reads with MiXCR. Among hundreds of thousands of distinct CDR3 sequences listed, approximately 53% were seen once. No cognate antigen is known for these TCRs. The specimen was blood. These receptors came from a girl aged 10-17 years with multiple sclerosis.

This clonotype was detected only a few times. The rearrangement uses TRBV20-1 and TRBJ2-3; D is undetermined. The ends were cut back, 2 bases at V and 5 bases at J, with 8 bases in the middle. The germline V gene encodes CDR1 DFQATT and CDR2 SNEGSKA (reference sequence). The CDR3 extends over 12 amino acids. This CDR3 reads CSARWLVDTQYF. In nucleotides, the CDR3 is TGCAGTGCTAGATGGCTTGTAGATACGCAGTATTTT.

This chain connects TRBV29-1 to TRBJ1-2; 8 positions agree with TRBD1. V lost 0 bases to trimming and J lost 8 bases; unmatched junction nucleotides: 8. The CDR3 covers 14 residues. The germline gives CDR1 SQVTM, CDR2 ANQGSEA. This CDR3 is CSVEESGGYLGYTF. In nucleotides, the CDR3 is TGCAGCGTTGAAGAATCAGGGGGCTACCTAGGCTACACCTTC.

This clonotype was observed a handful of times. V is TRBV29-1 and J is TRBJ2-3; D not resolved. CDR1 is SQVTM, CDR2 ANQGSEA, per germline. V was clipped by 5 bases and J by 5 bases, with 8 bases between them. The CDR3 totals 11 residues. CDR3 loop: CSVPSGDTQYF. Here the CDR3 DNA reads TGCAGCGTTCCCTCCGGAGATACGCAGTATTTT.

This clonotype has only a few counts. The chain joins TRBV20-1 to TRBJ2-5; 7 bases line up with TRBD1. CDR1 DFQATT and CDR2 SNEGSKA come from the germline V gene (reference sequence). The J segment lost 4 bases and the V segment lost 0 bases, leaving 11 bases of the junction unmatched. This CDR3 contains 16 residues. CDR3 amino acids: CSARDRRDSVTETQYF. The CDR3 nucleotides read TGCAGTGCTAGAGATCGCCGGGACAGTGTGACAGAGACCCAGTACTTC.

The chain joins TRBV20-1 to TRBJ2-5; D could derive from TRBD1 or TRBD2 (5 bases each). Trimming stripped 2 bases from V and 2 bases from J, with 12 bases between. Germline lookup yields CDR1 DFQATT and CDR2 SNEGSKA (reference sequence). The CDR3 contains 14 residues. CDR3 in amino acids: CSARPGDPQETQYF. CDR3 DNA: TGCAGTGCTAGACCCGGGGACCCTCAAGAGACCCAGTACTTC.

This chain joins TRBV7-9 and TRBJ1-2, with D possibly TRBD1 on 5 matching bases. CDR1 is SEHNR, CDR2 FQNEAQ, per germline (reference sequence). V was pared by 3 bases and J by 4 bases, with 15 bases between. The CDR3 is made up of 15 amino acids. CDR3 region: CASSLGHVGPYGYTF. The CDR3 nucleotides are TGTGCCAGCAGCTTGGGGCACGTCGGGCCCTATGGCTACACCTTC.

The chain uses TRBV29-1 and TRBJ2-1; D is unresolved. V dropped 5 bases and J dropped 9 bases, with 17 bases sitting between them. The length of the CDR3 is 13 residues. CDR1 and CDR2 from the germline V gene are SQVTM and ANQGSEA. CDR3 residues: CSVFSLGQVEQFF. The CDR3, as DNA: TGCAGCGTTTTTAGTCTAGGTCAGGTTGAGCAGTTCTTC.

The CDR3 sequence is CSAEPGTGTYEQYF. CDR3 nucleotides: TGCAGCGCCGAGCCCGGGACAGGGACCTACGAGCAGTACTTC. V and J are TRBV29-1 and TRBJ2-7; the match to TRBD1 covers 9 bases. The CDR3 consists of 14 residues. V lost 7 bases to trimming and J lost 2 bases; unmatched junction nucleotides: 9. Germline V gives CDR1 SQVTM, CDR2 ANQGSEA.

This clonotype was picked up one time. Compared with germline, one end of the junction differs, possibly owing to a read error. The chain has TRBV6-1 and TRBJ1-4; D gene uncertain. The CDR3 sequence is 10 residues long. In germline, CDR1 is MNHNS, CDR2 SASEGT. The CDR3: CASSDEKRFF. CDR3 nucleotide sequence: TGTGCCAGCAGTGACGAAAAACGGTTTTTT.

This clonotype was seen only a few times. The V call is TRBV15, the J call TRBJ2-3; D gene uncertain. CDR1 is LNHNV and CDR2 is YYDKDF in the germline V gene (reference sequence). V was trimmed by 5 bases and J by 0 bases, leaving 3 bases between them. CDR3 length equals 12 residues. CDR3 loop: CATSRSTDTQYF. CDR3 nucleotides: TGTGCCACCAGCCGCAGCACAGATACGCAGTATTTT.

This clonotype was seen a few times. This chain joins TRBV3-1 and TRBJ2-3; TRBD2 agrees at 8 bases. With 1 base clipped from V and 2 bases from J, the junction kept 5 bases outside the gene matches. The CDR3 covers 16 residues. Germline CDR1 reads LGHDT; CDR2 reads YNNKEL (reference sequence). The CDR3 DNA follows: TGTGCCAGCAGCCAAGTGGCGGGAGGTCTCACAGATACGCAGTATTTT. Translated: CASSQVAGGLTDTQYF.

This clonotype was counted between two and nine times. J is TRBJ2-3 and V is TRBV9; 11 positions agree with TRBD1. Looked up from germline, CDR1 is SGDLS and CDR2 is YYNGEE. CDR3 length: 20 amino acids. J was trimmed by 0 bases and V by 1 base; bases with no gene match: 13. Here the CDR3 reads CASSVMGQGVPNPSTDTQYF. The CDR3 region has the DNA TGTGCCAGCAGCGTAATGGGACAGGGGGTTCCAAATCCTAGCACAGATACGCAGTATTTT.

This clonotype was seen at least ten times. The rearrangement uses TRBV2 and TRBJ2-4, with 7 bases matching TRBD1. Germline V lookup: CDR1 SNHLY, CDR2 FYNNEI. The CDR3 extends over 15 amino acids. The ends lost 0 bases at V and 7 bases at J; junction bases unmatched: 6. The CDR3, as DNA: TGTGCCAGCAGTGAAGCAGGGGGCGACGGCAACATTCAGTACTTC. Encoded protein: CASSEAGGDGNIQYF. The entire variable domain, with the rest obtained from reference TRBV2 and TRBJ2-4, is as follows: EPEVTQTPSHQVTQMGQEVILRCVPISNHLYFYWYRQILGQKVEFLVSFYNNEISEKSEIFDDQFSVERPDGSNFTLKIRSTKLEDSAMYFCASSEAGGDGNIQYFGAGTRLSVL.